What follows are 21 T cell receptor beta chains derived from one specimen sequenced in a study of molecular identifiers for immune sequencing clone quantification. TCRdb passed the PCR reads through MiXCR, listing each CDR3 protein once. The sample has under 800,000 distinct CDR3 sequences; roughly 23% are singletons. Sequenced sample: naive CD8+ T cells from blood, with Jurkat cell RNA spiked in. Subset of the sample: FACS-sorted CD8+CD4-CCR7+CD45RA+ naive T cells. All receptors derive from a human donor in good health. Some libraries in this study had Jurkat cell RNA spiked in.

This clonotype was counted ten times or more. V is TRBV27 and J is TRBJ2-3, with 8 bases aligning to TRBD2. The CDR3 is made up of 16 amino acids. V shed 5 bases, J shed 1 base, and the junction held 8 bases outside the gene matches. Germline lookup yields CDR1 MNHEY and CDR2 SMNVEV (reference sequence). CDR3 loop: CASSPRAGVGTDTQYF. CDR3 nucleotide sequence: TGTGCCAGCAGTCCCCGAGCGGGAGTTGGCACAGATACGCAGTATTTT.

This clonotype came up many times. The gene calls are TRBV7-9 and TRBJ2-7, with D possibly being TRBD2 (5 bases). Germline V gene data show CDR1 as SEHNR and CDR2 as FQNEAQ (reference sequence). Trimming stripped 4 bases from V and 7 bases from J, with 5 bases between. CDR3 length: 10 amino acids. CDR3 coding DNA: TGTGCCAGCAGCTCGGGGGAGCAGTACTTC. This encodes CASSSGEQYF.

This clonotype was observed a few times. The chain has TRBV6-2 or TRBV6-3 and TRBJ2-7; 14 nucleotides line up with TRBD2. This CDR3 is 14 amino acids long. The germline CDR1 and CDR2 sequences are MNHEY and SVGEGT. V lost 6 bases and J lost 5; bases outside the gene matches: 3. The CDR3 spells CASRWGLAGDEQYF. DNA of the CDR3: TGTGCCAGCAGGTGGGGACTAGCGGGAGACGAGCAGTACTTC.

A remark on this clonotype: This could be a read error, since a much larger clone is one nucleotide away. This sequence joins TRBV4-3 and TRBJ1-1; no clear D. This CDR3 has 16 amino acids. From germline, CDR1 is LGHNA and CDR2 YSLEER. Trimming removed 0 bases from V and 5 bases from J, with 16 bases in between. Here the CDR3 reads CASSQDTVVNGTEAFF. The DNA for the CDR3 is TGCGCCAGCAGCCAAGATACCGTTGTCAACGGGACTGAAGCTTTCTTT.

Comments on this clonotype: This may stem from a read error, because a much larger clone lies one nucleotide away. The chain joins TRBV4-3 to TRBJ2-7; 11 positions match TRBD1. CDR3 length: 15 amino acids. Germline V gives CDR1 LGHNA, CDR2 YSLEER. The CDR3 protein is CASSPWTGGGYQQYF. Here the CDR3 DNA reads TGCGCCAGCAGCCCTTGGACAGGGGGCGGCTACCAGCAGTACTTC.

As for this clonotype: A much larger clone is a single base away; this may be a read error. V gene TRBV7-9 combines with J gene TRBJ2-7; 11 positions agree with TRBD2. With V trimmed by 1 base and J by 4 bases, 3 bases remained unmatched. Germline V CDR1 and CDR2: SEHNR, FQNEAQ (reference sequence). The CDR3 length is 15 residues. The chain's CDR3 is CASSLEGTSGYEQYF. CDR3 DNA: TGTGCCAGCAGCTTAGAAGGGACTAGCGGTTACGAGCAGTACTTC.

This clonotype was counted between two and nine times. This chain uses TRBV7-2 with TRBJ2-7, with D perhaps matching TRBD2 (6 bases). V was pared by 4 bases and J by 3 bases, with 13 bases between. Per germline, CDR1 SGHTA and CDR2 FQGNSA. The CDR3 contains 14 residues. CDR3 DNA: TGTGCCAGCAGCTCTTCGGGACTCATCTACGAGCAGTACTTC. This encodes CASSSSGLIYEQYF.

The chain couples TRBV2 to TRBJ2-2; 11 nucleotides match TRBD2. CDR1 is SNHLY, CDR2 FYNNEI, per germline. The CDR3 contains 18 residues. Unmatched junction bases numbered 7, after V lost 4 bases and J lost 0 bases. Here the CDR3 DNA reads TGTGCCAGCAGTGTACCGGGACTAGCGGTTGCGAACACCGGGGAGCTGTTTTTT. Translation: CASSVPGLAVANTGELFF.

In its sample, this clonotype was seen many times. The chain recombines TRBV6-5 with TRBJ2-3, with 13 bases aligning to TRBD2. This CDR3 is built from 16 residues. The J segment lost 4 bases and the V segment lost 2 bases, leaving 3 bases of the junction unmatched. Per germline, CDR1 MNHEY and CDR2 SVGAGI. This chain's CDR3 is CASSYGTSGNPDTQYF. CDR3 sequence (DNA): TGTGCCAGCAGTTACGGGACTAGCGGGAATCCAGATACGCAGTATTTT.

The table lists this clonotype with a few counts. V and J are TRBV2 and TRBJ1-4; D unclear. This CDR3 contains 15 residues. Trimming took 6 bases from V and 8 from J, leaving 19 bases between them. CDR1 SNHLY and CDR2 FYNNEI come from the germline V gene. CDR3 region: CASSTPGLLGEKLFF. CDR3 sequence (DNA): TGTGCCAGCAGCACTCCAGGCCTCCTAGGGGAAAAACTGTTTTTT. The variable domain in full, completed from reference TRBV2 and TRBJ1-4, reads EPEVTQTPSHQVTQMGQEVILRCVPISNHLYFYWYRQILGQKVEFLVSFYNNEISEKSEIFDDQFSVERPDGSNFTLKIRSTKLEDSAMYFCASSTPGLLGEKLFFGSGTQLSVL.

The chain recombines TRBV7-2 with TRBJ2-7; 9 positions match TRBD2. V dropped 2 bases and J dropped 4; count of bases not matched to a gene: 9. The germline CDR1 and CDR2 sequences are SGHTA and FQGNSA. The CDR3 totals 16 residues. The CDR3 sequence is CASSLIAGEIIYEQYF. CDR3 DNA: TGTGCCAGCAGCTTAATAGCGGGAGAGATCATTTACGAGCAGTACTTC.

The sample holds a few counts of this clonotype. Here the CDR3 reads CASSFNRGVHEQYF. CDR3 coding DNA: TGTGCCAGCAGCTTTAACAGGGGGGTCCACGAGCAGTACTTC. The chain joins TRBV5-6 to TRBJ2-7; TRBD1 aligns across 8 bases. Germline CDR1 SGHDT, CDR2 YYEEEE. The CDR3 loop spans 14 amino acids. V shed 2 bases and J 5 bases; nucleotides not matched to a gene: 6.

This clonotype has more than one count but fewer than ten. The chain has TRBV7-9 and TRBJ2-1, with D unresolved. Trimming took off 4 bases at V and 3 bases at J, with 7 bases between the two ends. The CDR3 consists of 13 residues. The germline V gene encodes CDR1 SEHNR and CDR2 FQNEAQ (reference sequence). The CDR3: CASSSGDYNEQFF. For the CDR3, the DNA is TGTGCCAGCAGCTCTGGGGACTACAATGAGCAGTTCTTC.

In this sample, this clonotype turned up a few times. The CDR3 loop reads CASSYSADTEAFF. Written as DNA, the CDR3 is TGTGCCAGCAGTTACTCGGCCGACACTGAAGCTTTCTTT. V usage is TRBV6-5 and J usage is TRBJ1-1; D is uncertain. The length of the CDR3 is 13 residues. Trimming shortened V by 0 bases and J by 3 bases, and 5 bases separated the two germline ends. Germline lookup yields CDR1 MNHEY and CDR2 SVGAGI.

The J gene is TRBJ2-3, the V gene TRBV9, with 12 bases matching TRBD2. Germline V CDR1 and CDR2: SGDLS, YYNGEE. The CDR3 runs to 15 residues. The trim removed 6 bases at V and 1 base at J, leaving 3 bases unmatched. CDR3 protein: CASTSSGGGTDTQYF. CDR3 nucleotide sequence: TGTGCCAGCACATCTAGCGGGGGGGGCACAGATACGCAGTATTTT. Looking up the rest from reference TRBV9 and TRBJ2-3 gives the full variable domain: DSGVTQTPKHLITATGQRVTLRCSPRSGDLSVYWYQQSLDQGLQFLIQYYNGEERAKGNILERFSAQQFPDLHSELNLSSLELGDSALYFCASTSSGGGTDTQYFGPGTRLTVL.

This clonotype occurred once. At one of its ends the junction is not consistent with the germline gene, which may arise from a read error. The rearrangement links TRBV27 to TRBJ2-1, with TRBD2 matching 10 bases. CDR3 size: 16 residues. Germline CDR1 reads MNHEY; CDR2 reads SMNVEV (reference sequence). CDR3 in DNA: TGTGCCCGCAGTTTAACTAGCGGGGCCCCCTACCATGCGCCGTTCTTC. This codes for CARSLTSGAPYHAPFF.

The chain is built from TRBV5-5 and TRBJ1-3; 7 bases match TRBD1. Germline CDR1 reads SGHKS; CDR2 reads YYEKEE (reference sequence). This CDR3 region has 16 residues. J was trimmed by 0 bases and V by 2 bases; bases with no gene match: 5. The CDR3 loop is CASSFDRVYSGNTIYF. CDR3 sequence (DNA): TGTGCCAGCAGCTTTGACAGGGTATACTCTGGAAACACCATATATTTT.

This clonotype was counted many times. DNA of the CDR3: TGTGCCAGCAGCTCCGGAGACCGGGGCCCTTACACTGAAGCTTTCTTT. Translation: CASSSGDRGPYTEAFF. The chain uses TRBV7-9 and TRBJ1-1; TRBD1 is a possible D gene (5 bases). Germline assignment: CDR1 SEHNR and CDR2 FQNEAQ (reference sequence). This CDR3 contains 16 residues. V shed 4 bases and J shed 3 bases, with 18 bases lying between them.

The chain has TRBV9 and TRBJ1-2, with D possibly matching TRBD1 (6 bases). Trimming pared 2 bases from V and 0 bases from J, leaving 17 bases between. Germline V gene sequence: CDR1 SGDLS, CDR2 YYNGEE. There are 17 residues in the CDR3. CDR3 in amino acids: CASSVEGEPISNYGYTF. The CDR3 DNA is TGTGCCAGCAGCGTCGAGGGGGAGCCTATCTCTAACTATGGCTACACCTTC.

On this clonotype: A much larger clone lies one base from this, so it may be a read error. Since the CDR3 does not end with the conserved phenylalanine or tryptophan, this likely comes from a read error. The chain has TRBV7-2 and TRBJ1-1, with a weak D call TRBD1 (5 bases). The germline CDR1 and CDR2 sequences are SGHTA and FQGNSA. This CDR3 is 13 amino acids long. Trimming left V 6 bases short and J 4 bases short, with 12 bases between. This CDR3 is CASSTRGGTEAFS. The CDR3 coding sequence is TGTGCCAGCAGTACTCGGGGCGGCACTGAAGCTTTCTCT.

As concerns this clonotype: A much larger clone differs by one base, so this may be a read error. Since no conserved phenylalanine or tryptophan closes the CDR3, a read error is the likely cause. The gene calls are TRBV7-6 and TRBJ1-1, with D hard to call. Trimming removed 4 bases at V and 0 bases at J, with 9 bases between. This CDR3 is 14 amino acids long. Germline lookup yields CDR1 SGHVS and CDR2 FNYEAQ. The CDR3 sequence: CASSSIQMNTEAFS. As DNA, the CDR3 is TGTGCCAGCAGCTCGATCCAAATGAACACTGAAGCTTTCTCT.